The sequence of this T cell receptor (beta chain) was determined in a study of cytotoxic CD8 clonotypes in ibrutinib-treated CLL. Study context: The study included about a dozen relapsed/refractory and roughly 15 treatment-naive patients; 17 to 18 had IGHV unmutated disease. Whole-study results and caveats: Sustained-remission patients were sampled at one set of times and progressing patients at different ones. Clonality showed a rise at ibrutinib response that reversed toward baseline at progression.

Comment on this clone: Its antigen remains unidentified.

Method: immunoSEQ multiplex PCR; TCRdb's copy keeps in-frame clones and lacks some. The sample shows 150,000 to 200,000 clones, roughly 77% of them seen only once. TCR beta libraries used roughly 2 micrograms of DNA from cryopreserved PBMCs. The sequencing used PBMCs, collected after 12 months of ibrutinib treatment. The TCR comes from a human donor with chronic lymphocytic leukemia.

The CDR3 region has the DNA TGCGCCAGCAGCCAAGGAGGGACGGAAAAGAGCTCCTATAATTCACCCCTCCACTTT. Translated: CASSQGGTEKSSYNSPLHF. This chain uses TRBV4-1 with TRBJ1-6; D may be TRBD1 (5 bases). Trimming cost V 1 base and J 0 bases, with 16 bases left between them. Germline CDR1 MGHRA, CDR2 YSYEKL. The CDR3 totals 19 residues.